This TCR beta chain comes out of a study of T cell responses to AZD1222 COVID-19 vaccine. Study at large: Second-dose recipients at about 4 or about 12 weeks were treated as one pooled group.

Study-wide results and limits: Donor demographics were predominantly white British with a female majority; clonal diversity may be underestimated. Reportedly, nearly half of unique spike TCRs recognized epitopes outside B.1.351/B.1.1.7 mutations. Recipients of AZD1222 seropositive at baseline numbered only 5 or 6.

Notes on this clone: What it recognizes is unknown.

Profiled with immunoSEQ multiplex PCR; TCRdb holds only in-frame clones, not every one. This table holds tens of thousands of clones, approximately 91% found once. This CDR3 is 15 amino acids long. Germline V lookup: CDR1 SGHTA, CDR2 FQGNSA. With 2 bases removed from V and 1 base from J, the gap between germline ends came to 9 bases. Sample: peripheral blood, taken on day 0 of AZD1222 vaccination. V and J are TRBV7-2 and TRBJ2-4; D call uncertain. The TCR was taken from an adult in good health. For the CDR3, the DNA is TGTGCCAGCAGCTTACCGAGGCAGGCCAAAAACATTCAGTACTTC. Amino acids: CASSLPRQAKNIQYF.